This T cell receptor (beta chain) was identified in a study of blood T cell repertoires in COVID-19. Study context: Material from acute and convalescent COVID-19 was sourced from the United States, Italy and Spain.

The method was immunoSEQ multiplex PCR; TCRdb's version includes in-frame clones alone and lacks a portion of them. The sample has just under 300,000 clones, around 87% seen once. This CDR3 contains 16 residues. Trimming took 4 bases from V and 1 from J; bases not matched to a gene: 9. Germline assignment: CDR1 MGHRA and CDR2 YSYEKL. This chain links TRBV4-1 with TRBJ1-1, with 7 nucleotides matching TRBD1. The sequencing sample was made of peripheral blood. The sequence was collected from a man aged 70-80 years with acute or convalescent COVID-19. The CDR3 DNA reads TGCGCCAGCAGCCCAACAGGGGCAGTGGGGAACACTGAAGCTTTCTTT. Translated, it gives CASSPTGAVGNTEAFF.